The next 18 T cell receptor beta chains were all read from a single sample in a study of CD8+ T cells in alopecia areata. Extracted RNA was reverse transcribed into cDNA, the sequencing template. Clones were read by immunoSEQ multiplex PCR, and TCRdb kept only the in-frame ones, dropping some. The sample lists roughly 4,400 clones, 85% to 95% occurring once. Indicated treatment: oral pan-JAK inhibitor, 5-10 mg twice daily. Lesional scalp punch biopsies and peripheral blood came from alopecia areata patients. Sequenced here: skin, sampled at week 4, from a patient treated with tofacitinib. All receptors come from a human donor with alopecia areata.

In this sample, this clone turned up once. The CDR3 coding sequence is TGTGCCAGCAGCTTCGAGAGACTAGGGGGCAATGAGCAGTTCTTC. It encodes CASSFERLGGNEQFF. The V gene is TRBV7-2, the J gene TRBJ2-1, with D perhaps matching TRBD1 or TRBD2 (6 bases each). V lost 3 bases to trimming and J lost 6 bases, with 15 bases between them. CDR1 and CDR2 from the germline V gene are SGHTA and FQGNSA. This CDR3 region has 15 residues. The full variable domain, completed using reference TRBV7-2 and TRBJ2-1, is GAGVSQSPSNKVTEKGKDVELRCDPISGHTALYWYRQSLGQGLEFLIYFQGNSAPDKSGLPSDRFSAERTGGSVSTLTIQRTQQEDSAVYLCASSFERLGGNEQFFGPGTRLTVL.

This clone ranks as large. One end of the junction does not line up with germline, which may come from a read error. The genes are TRBV6-6 and TRBJ1-6; D is unclear. The CDR3 length is 13 residues. Looked up from germline, CDR1 is MNHNY and CDR2 is SVGAGI (reference sequence). The CDR3 is CASRPYYDSPLHF. In DNA, the CDR3 is TGTGCCAGCAGGCCGTACTATGATTCACCCCTCCACTTT.

The CDR3 DNA sequence: TGCGCCAGCAGCTCGGGACAGTCGAACACTGAAGCTTTCTTT. Protein: CASSSGQSNTEAFF. The chain carries TRBV5-1 and TRBJ1-1; 7 nucleotides match TRBD1. V was pared by 3 bases and J by 1 base, with 3 bases of the junction left unmatched. Germline V gives CDR1 SGHRS, CDR2 YFSETQ. There are 14 residues in the CDR3.

The sample holds one count of this clone. The gene calls are TRBV5-1 and TRBJ2-5; TRBD2 matches 12 bases. The ends lost 3 bases at V and 3 bases at J; junction bases unmatched: 6. The CDR3 totals 16 residues. CDR1 is SGHRS, CDR2 YFSETQ, per germline. The CDR3 loop is CASSSKLAGGEETQYF. CDR3 bases: TGCGCCAGCAGCTCTAAACTAGCGGGGGGCGAAGAGACCCAGTACTTC.

V is TRBV15 and J is TRBJ1-5; D is ambiguous. Trimming removed 0 bases at V and 0 bases at J, with 18 bases between. CDR3 length equals 19 residues. Germline CDR1 reads LNHNV; CDR2 reads YYDKDF (reference sequence). In DNA form, the CDR3 reads TGTGCCACCAGCAGAGATCCTCCCGAGATTGGTTATAGCAATCAGCCCCAGCATTTT. Amino acids: CATSRDPPEIGYSNQPQHF.

The chain employs TRBV18 and TRBJ2-1; D uncertain. Germline CDR1 KGHSH, CDR2 LQKENI. V lost 5 bases to trimming and J lost 7 bases, with 6 bases between them. The CDR3 runs 11 residues. CDR3 residues: CASSMANEQFF. In nucleotides, the CDR3 is TGTGCCAGCTCAATGGCTAATGAGCAGTTCTTC.

The chain carries TRBV28 and TRBJ2-1; TRBD2 aligns across 8 bases. CDR3 length: 15 residues. J was trimmed by 4 bases and V by 5 bases; bases with no gene match: 7. Germline CDR1 MDHEN, CDR2 SYDVKM. The CDR3 spells CASSTLAGGYNEQFF. Written as DNA, the CDR3 is TGTGCCAGCAGTACGCTAGCGGGCGGTTACAATGAGCAGTTCTTC.

The chain uses TRBV10-3 and TRBJ1-2; no reliable D call. The V gene's germline CDR1 is ENHRY and CDR2 SYGVKD. The CDR3 runs to 12 residues. The V end lost 5 bases, the J end lost 9 bases, and 13 bases lay between the germline ends. The CDR3 DNA reads TGTGCCATCAGTACCACGGTGGATAGCTACACCTTC. Translating it yields CAISTTVDSYTF.

The chain is built from TRBV19 and TRBJ2-2; perhaps D is TRBD1 or TRBD2 (6 bases each). Germline V lookup: CDR1 LNHDA, CDR2 SQIVND (reference sequence). The CDR3 runs 20 residues. The V end was cut by 1 base, the J end by 4 bases, with 25 bases between. The CDR3 DNA reads as TGTGCCAGTAGTATAGTCCGCCGGGGGCAGGGGATTTCGGCCACCGGGGAGCTGTTTTTT. Its protein is CASSIVRRGQGISATGELFF.

The V gene is TRBV19, the J gene TRBJ2-4; D gene ambiguous. The CDR3 sequence is 13 residues long. CDR1 is LNHDA, CDR2 SQIVND, per germline (reference sequence). The V end lost 5 bases, the J end lost 5 bases, and 10 bases lay between the germline ends. The DNA of the CDR3 is TGTGCCAGTAGTGGCGACACGCAAAACATTCAGTACTTC. Its protein product is CASSGDTQNIQYF.

V and J are TRBV5-6 and TRBJ2-1, with a tentative D call TRBD1 (6 bases). The CDR3 consists of 16 residues. The V end was cut by 3 bases, the J end by 7 bases, with 20 bases between. Germline V gives CDR1 SGHDT, CDR2 YYEEEE. The chain's CDR3 is CASSSSGTRLGNEQFF. Written as DNA, the CDR3 is TGTGCCAGCAGCTCGTCCGGGACACGCTTAGGGAATGAGCAGTTCTTC.

The CDR3, as DNA: TGTGCCAGCAGCTTAGGTTCCGGGACCTACGAGCAGTACTTC. Its protein is CASSLGSGTYEQYF. The chain has TRBV7-2 and TRBJ2-7; a possible D gene is TRBD2 (5 bases). The CDR3 is made up of 14 amino acids. Trimming took off 1 base at V and 2 bases at J, with 9 bases between the two ends. Germline loops: CDR1 SGHTA, CDR2 FQGNSA.

The chain employs TRBV9 and TRBJ1-6; D gene unclear. The CDR3 consists of 15 residues. CDR1 and CDR2 (germline): SGDLS, YYNGEE. V dropped 3 bases and J dropped 7 bases, with 14 bases sitting between them. The DNA of the CDR3 is TGTGCCAGCAGCGGCTCCGGGTCTTGGAATTCACCCCTCCACTTT. Translation: CASSGSGSWNSPLHF.

The chain has TRBV6-6 and TRBJ2-3, with D possibly TRBD2 on 6 matching bases. Germline values: CDR1 MNHNY, CDR2 SVGAGI (reference sequence). CDR3 size: 15 residues. V shed 2 bases and J shed 3 bases, with 12 bases lying between them. The CDR3 DNA reads TGTGCCAGCAGTTACCCGCGGGGCCGTACAGATACGCAGTATTTT. It specifies CASSYPRGRTDTQYF.

This chain joins TRBV11-2 and TRBJ2-1; 9 nucleotides match TRBD1. CDR3 length: 16 residues. Trimming at V came to 7 bases and at J to 8 bases, leaving 15 bases not matched to a gene. Germline CDR1 reads SGHAT; CDR2 reads FQNNGV. The CDR3 bases are TGTGCCAGCACCACTCCAGCCCGACAGGGGGGAGATGAGCAGTTCTTC. This gives the protein CASTTPARQGGDEQFF.

The V gene is TRBV5-1, the J gene TRBJ2-2; D is unclear. The CDR3 is 13 residues long. CDR1 and CDR2 from the germline V gene are SGHRS and YFSETQ. Trimming shortened V by 4 bases and J by 5 bases, and 9 bases separated the two germline ends. The CDR3: CASSAAGTGELFF. Written as DNA, the CDR3 is TGCGCCAGCAGCGCCGCCGGAACCGGGGAGCTGTTTTTT. Using reference TRBV5-1 and TRBJ2-2 for the parts outside the CDR3, the full variable domain is KAGVTQTPRYLIKTRGQQVTLSCSPISGHRSVSWYQQTPGQGLQFLFEYFSETQRNKGNFPGRFSGRQFSNSRSEMNVSTLELGDSALYLCASSAAGTGELFFGEGSRLTVL.

The rearrangement links TRBV6-6 to TRBJ2-5; D is unresolved. This CDR3 has 11 amino acids. The V and J ends lost 6 bases and 4 bases respectively, with 6 bases between them. CDR1 is MNHNY and CDR2 is SVGAGI in the germline V gene (reference sequence). In DNA, the CDR3 is TGTGCCAGCAGAAACACAGAGACCCAGTACTTC. Translating it yields CASRNTETQYF.

The rearrangement links TRBV7-9 to TRBJ2-6; D remains unclear. Germline CDR1 and CDR2: SEHNR and FQNEAQ (reference sequence). The CDR3 has 15 amino acids. Trimming took 7 bases from V and 0 from J, leaving 10 bases between them. The CDR3 region is CASTKDGSGANVLTF. The CDR3 bases are TGTGCCAGCACCAAAGACGGCTCTGGGGCCAACGTCCTGACTTTC.